These 20 T cell receptor beta chains came from one sample sequenced in a study of blood T cell repertoires in COVID-19. TCRdb's copy holds only in-frame clones and misses some; the assay was immunoSEQ multiplex PCR. The table lists some 220,000 clones, 80% to 95% of them singletons. The sample was peripheral blood. The receptors stem from a man under 40 with COVID-19, enrolled during active disease.

The chain has TRBV5-1 and TRBJ2-2; unclear D gene. The germline V gene encodes CDR1 SGHRS and CDR2 YFSETQ. Trimming stripped 0 bases from V and 3 bases from J, with 6 bases between. The CDR3 is 14 residues long. The DNA of the CDR3 is TGCGCCAGCAGCTTGGTGGAGCACACCGGGGAGCTGTTTTTT. Its translation is CASSLVEHTGELFF.

The chain is built from TRBV27 and TRBJ1-6; TRBD1 agrees at 7 bases. Germline CDR1 and CDR2: MNHEY and SMNVEV (reference sequence). The ends lost 6 bases at V and 13 bases at J; junction bases unmatched: 21. The CDR3 sequence is 17 residues long. CDR3 loop: CASSPLLGQMEGAPLHF. CDR3 nucleotide sequence: TGTGCCAGCAGCCCGCTATTGGGCCAAATGGAGGGGGCTCCCCTCCACTTT.

V and J are TRBV19 and TRBJ1-2, with 8 bases lining up with TRBD1. CDR1 is LNHDA, CDR2 SQIVND, per germline (reference sequence). V was pared by 3 bases and J by 0 bases, with 3 bases of the junction left unmatched. This CDR3 spans 15 amino acids. CDR3 coding DNA: TGTGCCAGTAGTATGGACAGGGATACTAACTATGGCTACACCTTC. Its protein is CASSMDRDTNYGYTF.

The rearrangement joins TRBV4-1 to TRBJ2-5; TRBD2 matches at 11 bases. J gave up 3 bases and V 2 bases, and 8 bases lay outside the gene matches. Germline V gene sequence: CDR1 MGHRA, CDR2 YSYEKL. The CDR3 is 17 amino acids. The CDR3, as DNA: TGCGCCAGCAGCCAAAGGACTAGCGGGTTCGAGAAAGAGACCCAGTACTTC. The encoded protein is CASSQRTSGFEKETQYF.

This chain links TRBV14 with TRBJ2-2; tentative D call: TRBD1 (10 bases). This CDR3 contains 16 residues. The V and J ends lost 7 bases and 5 bases respectively, with 20 bases between them. The germline gives CDR1 SGHDN, CDR2 FVKESK. The CDR3 protein is CASMGLAGQGTGELFF. The CDR3 region has the DNA TGTGCCAGCATGGGGCTAGCGGGACAGGGGACCGGGGAGCTGTTTTTT.

This clone was seen a single time. This chain connects TRBV6-1 to TRBJ2-1; the match to TRBD2 covers 14 bases. The CDR3 length is 17 residues. V dropped 4 bases and J dropped 12; count of bases not matched to a gene: 14. Germline V gene sequence: CDR1 MNHNS, CDR2 SASEGT. CDR3 sequence: CASSGQSGTSGGTGQFF. The CDR3 DNA reads as TGTGCCAGCAGTGGCCAATCCGGGACTAGCGGGGGAACTGGGCAGTTCTTC.

V is TRBV9 and J is TRBJ2-1; 8 nucleotides line up with TRBD2. The CDR3 is 15 residues long. Germline V gene data show CDR1 as SGDLS and CDR2 as YYNGEE. J gave up 4 bases and V 2 bases, and 5 bases lay outside the gene matches. The CDR3 is CASSVSGVGYNEQFF. In DNA form, the CDR3 reads TGTGCCAGCAGCGTTAGCGGGGTGGGTTACAATGAGCAGTTCTTC. Full variable domain (remainder filled in from reference TRBV9 and TRBJ2-1): DSGVTQTPKHLITATGQRVTLRCSPRSGDLSVYWYQQSLDQGLQFLIQYYNGEERAKGNILERFSAQQFPDLHSELNLSSLELGDSALYFCASSVSGVGYNEQFFGPGTRLTVL.

This rearrangement joins TRBV7-9 to TRBJ1-1, with 8 positions matching TRBD1. CDR1 and CDR2 (germline): SEHNR, FQNEAQ (reference sequence). The V segment lost 5 bases and the J segment 5 bases; nucleotides outside the gene matches: 13. CDR3 length: 16 residues. CDR3: CASSPQTLQGGTEAFF. The DNA of the CDR3 is TGTGCCAGCAGCCCACAAACTTTACAGGGGGGGACTGAAGCTTTCTTT.

The V and J genes are TRBV6-5 and TRBJ2-7; possibly TRBD1 for D (6 bases). V was trimmed by 7 bases and J by 2 bases, leaving 15 bases between them. From germline, CDR1 is MNHEY and CDR2 SVGAGI. The CDR3 contains 14 residues. This chain's CDR3 is CASTNQPGAYEQYF. The CDR3 nucleotides read TGTGCCAGCACCAATCAGCCAGGGGCCTACGAGCAGTACTTC.

Concerning this clone itself: The sample contains more than one DNA sequence encoding this CDR3. The CDR3 loop reads CASSPRGSSYEQYF. CDR3 nucleotide sequence: TGTGCCAGCTCACCCCGCGGGAGCTCCTACGAGCAGTACTTC. V gene TRBV18 combines with J gene TRBJ2-7; 7 nucleotides match TRBD2. CDR1 is KGHSH and CDR2 is LQKENI in the germline V gene. J lost 0 bases, V lost 3 bases, and 2 bases had no gene match. The length of the CDR3 is 14 residues.

V is TRBV7-2 and J is TRBJ2-5; TRBD2 aligns across 9 bases. Trimming took 2 bases from V and 5 from J; bases not matched to a gene: 9. The CDR3 totals 16 residues. The V gene's germline CDR1 is SGHTA and CDR2 FQGNSA. The DNA for the CDR3 is TGTGCCAGCAGCTTATTCTGGCGGGGGGGCGCTGAGACCCAGTACTTC. This translates into CASSLFWRGGAETQYF.

The rearrangement uses TRBV6-5 and TRBJ1-1, with 12 bases identical to TRBD1. CDR1 and CDR2 from the germline V gene are MNHEY and SVGAGI. J gave up 6 bases and V 2 bases, and 7 bases lay outside the gene matches. The CDR3 length is 16 residues. CDR3 protein: CASSYSSGQGAPEAFF. CDR3 DNA: TGTGCCAGCAGTTACAGTTCGGGACAGGGGGCGCCTGAAGCTTTCTTT.

This chain joins TRBV19 and TRBJ1-3; 7 nucleotides line up with TRBD1. The CDR3 spans 17 residues. The V gene end was trimmed by 3 bases and the J gene end by 6 bases; junction bases not matched to a gene: 14. Germline CDR1 LNHDA, CDR2 SQIVND (reference sequence). CDR3 region: CASSILGAGTVQNTIYF. The DNA for the CDR3 is TGTGCCAGTAGTATTTTGGGGGCCGGGACAGTCCAAAACACCATATATTTT.

CDR3 nucleotides: TGTGCCAGCAGCGTAGCCCCAACCTGGACTAGCGGGCACAATGAGCAGTTCTTC. As protein: CASSVAPTWTSGHNEQFF. The chain joins TRBV9 to TRBJ2-1; TRBD2 agrees at 11 bases. Germline lookup yields CDR1 SGDLS and CDR2 YYNGEE. The V segment lost 0 bases and the J segment 5 bases; nucleotides outside the gene matches: 10. The CDR3 extends over 18 amino acids. The complete variable domain, with remaining parts taken from reference TRBV9 and TRBJ2-1, reads DSGVTQTPKHLITATGQRVTLRCSPRSGDLSVYWYQQSLDQGLQFLIQYYNGEERAKGNILERFSAQQFPDLHSELNLSSLELGDSALYFCASSVAPTWTSGHNEQFFGPGTRLTVL.

This clone came up once. The V call is TRBV7-9, the J call TRBJ2-5; 9 bases line up with TRBD2. Germline CDR1 and CDR2: SEHNR and FQNEAQ (reference sequence). CDR3 size: 16 residues. V shed 5 bases and J 4 bases; nucleotides not matched to a gene: 11. In nucleotides, the CDR3 is TGTGCCAGCAGCGACCGTAGCGGGGGCGGTGGAGAGACCCAGTACTTC. Translating it yields CASSDRSGGGGETQYF.

A single count supports this clone. V usage is TRBV30 and J usage is TRBJ2-5; 7 bases fit TRBD1. Per germline, CDR1 GTSNPN and CDR2 SVGIG (reference sequence). After removal of 2 bases from V and 1 base from J, the junction contained 31 bases not matched to a gene. The length of the CDR3 is 23 residues. In DNA form, the CDR3 reads TGTGCCTGGAGTCGAGGGTTTTGGTTAAGTTCCCAGGGGGTGGTTGTGAGCCAAGAGACCCAGTACTTC. Translated: CAWSRGFWLSSQGVVVSQETQYF.

The chain is built from TRBV5-5 and TRBJ1-2; D not certain. This CDR3 has 13 amino acids. Germline V CDR1 and CDR2: SGHKS, YYEKEE (reference sequence). Deletions cut 1 base from V and 4 bases from J, with 8 bases between. CDR3 DNA sequence: TGTGCCAGCAGCTTGAGAGGTCTCTATGGCTACACCTTC. Its protein product is CASSLRGLYGYTF.

This clone was recorded once. The gene calls are TRBV24-1 and TRBJ1-2; the D is unclear. The germline V gene encodes CDR1 KGHDR and CDR2 SFDVKD. The CDR3 spans 14 residues. V gave up 3 bases and J gave up 0 bases, with 7 bases separating them. The CDR3 coding sequence is TGTGCCACCAGTGATGGCACAACTAACTATGGCTACACCTTC. Amino acids: CATSDGTTNYGYTF.

V and J are TRBV6-5 and TRBJ2-5; 8 bases line up with TRBD1. Germline-derived CDR1 and CDR2 are MNHEY and SVGAGI. J gave up 4 bases and V 1 base, and 5 bases lay outside the gene matches. The CDR3 is made up of 15 amino acids. CDR3 DNA sequence: TGTGCCAGCAGTTACTTGCAGGGGGCCGCAGAGACCCAGTACTTC. It is translated as CASSYLQGAAETQYF.

CDR3 coding DNA: TGTGCCAGCAGTACGGGTGCGGGGGGGCTGACCGGGGAGCTGTTTTTT. Its translation is CASSTGAGGLTGELFF. The chain has TRBV7-6 and TRBJ2-2; 9 bases are a match to TRBD2. The CDR3 consists of 16 residues. With V trimmed by 6 bases and J by 5 bases, 10 bases remained unmatched. From germline, CDR1 is SGHVS and CDR2 FNYEAQ.